This T cell receptor beta chain was captured in a study of blood T cells in healthy people across ages (dated by TCRdb to the mid-2010s). Regarding the study in general: In model experiments, template switching captured about one uniquely barcoded TCR beta cDNA molecule for every two T cells. Age-related changes in TCR beta repertoire diversity were measured in the study by deep sequencing normalized with unique cDNA molecular identifiers. The donors were divided into four age groups: young (average 16 years), middle-aged (over 35), aged (about 60) and long-lived (roughly 82). The study analyzed two additional independent replicas of 1 million unique cDNA reads from the same blood draw for two donors, one aged 18 to 30 and one aged 80 or older. General study outcomes and caveats: As age increased, observed TCR beta diversity per million T cells dropped in a roughly linear way, and a significant reduction was already evident by age around 41. Compared with the aged group, the long-lived group had more naive CD4+ T cells, fewer expanded clones and increased TCR diversity, suggesting age selection. Because the CMV infection status of the donors was unknown, age-related changes in expanded clonotypes may potentially have been confounded. Total diversity estimates from one million sequenced T cells were considered lower bounds and underestimates. There was a strong correlation between observed TCR beta diversity and the percentage of naive T cells measured by flow cytometry. Conclusive comparison of naive and antigen-experienced compartments was prevented by the profiling of bulk unsorted PBMCs.

The roughly 37 donors, aged roughly 6 to 95 years, were systemically healthy Caucasian individuals from Russia. Each donor gave ten milliliters of peripheral blood, collected into EDTA-treated Vacutainer tubes. Ficoll-Paque density-gradient centrifugation was used to isolate PBMCs, with at least 6.5 million per sample. Total RNA, at least 6 micrograms per sample, was extracted from PBMCs with Trizol reagent. The percentages of naive CD45RAhigh/CD27high T cells were determined by flow cytometry on a PBMC aliquot from every donor. Library prep was done by 5' RACE. Data came from an Illumina HiSeq 2500. The second PCR ran for about 6 to 11 cycles and used a J-beta primer mix along with a sample-barcoded 5' primer. A template-switch 5' adaptor carrying 12 random nucleotides introduced a unique molecular identifier onto each TCR beta cDNA molecule. Each sample yielded at least 2.5 million CDR3-containing paired-end reads. The Mint cDNA synthesis kit, primed by a TRBC-specific oligonucleotide, was used to synthesize first-strand cDNA from all RNA. All cDNA was treated with uracil-DNA glycosylase and then went through a first 18-cycle PCR with the universal primers M1SS and BC2_uni_R. Per the source publication's procedure: Each sample was normalized by randomly selecting 1 million high-quality reads, each carrying a distinct molecular identifier. Reads with shared molecular identifiers were discarded instead of being binned into consensus sequences. MiTCR, set to a Q25 quality threshold and the strictest error-elimination algorithm, was used for CDR3 identification, clonotype clustering and error correction. A nonparametric unseen species model using Euler transformation provided a lower-bound estimate of total TCR beta diversity. TCRdb reanalyzed the raw reads on its own, using fastp at Q25 for trimming and MiXCR for clone calling, and kept in-frame beta chains. One record per CDR3 amino acid sequence lists the most common genes and DNA. TCRdb, not the authors, supplied the V and J calls. The table for this sample lists some 890,000 distinct CDR3 sequences; roughly 29% of them were counted only once. The top ten hold 10% of the sample.

As encoded in the germline V gene (reference sequence), CDR1 is DFQATT while CDR2 is SNEGSKA. The CDR3, cysteine through phenylalanine, is 14 amino acids long. Only CDR3 DNA is held: 42 bases, read in frame from base 1. The trim is 1 base for V and 6 bases for J, with a gap of 10 bases between the germline ends. This clonotype has just a few counts. The antigen it recognizes is unknown. Base qualities are not at hand, and no much larger clone is one base apart. These data are also associated with another study on T cells of mothers and their children. Per the second study: The donors were nine systemically healthy Caucasian individuals, made up of three mothers and their six children. cDNA synthesis consumed the entire amount of extracted RNA, loaded at around 1.5 ug RNA in each 15 ul reaction. Sample barcodes and 2-4 random nucleotides were added via the M1S primer in the second PCR. More than 9 million TCR beta CDR3 reads were obtained from each mother, and roughly 3 million reads were obtained from each child. Thymic selection similarly shapes TCR recombination output in related and unrelated pairs, with minor effect from inherited differences. Normalized repertoire overlap was always found to be slightly, but never significantly, higher in related mother-child pairs than in unrelated mother-child pairs. No persistent microchimeric T cell clones were detected, at a sensitivity of about 100 clones per million clonotypes. To look for features that set related mother-child pairs apart from unrelated individuals, the researchers ran deep NGS to compare the TCR beta repertoires of mothers and children. On average, the children were about 10 +/- 4 years old, while the mothers were about 38 +/- 4 years old. Libraries were sequenced on Illumina HiSeq 2000 with 100+100 nt paired-end reads after adapter ligation with NEBNext reagents. Mother and child libraries were prepared a month apart and sequenced in separate runs to prevent cross-contamination. Between roughly 500,000 and 2,100,000 distinct TCR beta clonotypes were identified per donor. Naive TCR beta clonotypes were estimated from low-frequency clonotypes matched to each donor's FACS-determined naive share, without sorting.

Sequenced: blood. The TCR comes from a middle-aged woman in good health. The chain uses TRBV20-1 and TRBJ1-6, with the D gene too uncertain to name. The DNA sequence follows: TGCAGTGCTAGAGGGGGATCCCTTAATTCACCCCTCCACTTT. Its translation is CSARGGSLNSPLHF.